Listed below are T cell receptor beta chains from one sample, sequenced in a study of blood T cell repertoires in COVID-19. Assay used: immunoSEQ multiplex PCR; TCRdb lists only in-frame clones, some missing. The repertoire consists of around 200,000 clones, with 70% to 90% occurring once and the leading ten covering around 7%. Input material: PBMCs or T cells enriched from blood (not recorded which). All receptors come from a woman between 40 and 50 years old with acute COVID-19. Both conserved end residues are part of each CDR3. The listing skips clone size in some rows; elsewhere it reads once, few, many or a size class.

>TRBJ1-6|TRBV5-1|many
CASGETGGKSSPLHF
>TRBJ1-2|TRBV6-5|.
CASSIDRGDGYTF
>TRBJ2-2|TRBV9|.
CASSVQIQGNTGELFF
>TRBJ1-4|TRBV28|.
CASSSPTGPNEKLFF
>TRBJ2-1|TRBV27|.
CASSRGGSSYNEQFF
>TRBJ1-6|TRBV3-1/TRBV3-2|.
CASSSRGQTSPLHF
>TRBJ2-3|TRBV6-5|once
CASSYLAVGDTQYF
>TRBJ2-2|TRBV25-1|.
CASSGPGLAGYTGELFF
>TRBJ2-1|TRBV3-1/TRBV3-2|.
CASTRGAGQGNYNEQFF
>TRBJ1-5|TRBV10-2|.
CASTGGDQPQHF
>TRBJ1-1|TRBV6-6|.
CASSYREVFF
>TRBJ2-1|TRBV28|.
CASSSFIRDGGSNEQFF
>TRBJ2-7|TRBV2|once
CATRIRTDRVSYEQYF
>TRBJ1-1|TRBV9|once
CASSVGAGQMHTEAFF
>TRBJ2-1|TRBV4-1|.
CASSQVLAGGQFF
>TRBJ2-7|TRBV14|few
CASSQGSSLLRYYEQYF
>TRBJ2-2|TRBV2|once
CASLSDRGPGELFF
>TRBJ2-3|TRBV11-2|.
CASSLDTRGSTDTQYF
>TRBJ1-1|TRBV5-5|.
CASSRDSANTEAFF
>TRBJ1-5|TRBV2|.
CASNQGEAQPQHF
>TRBJ1-5|TRBV19|.
CASSIGGGRSNQPQHF
>TRBJ2-1|TRBV19|.
CASSSTGGRNNEQFF
>TRBJ1-2|TRBV9|.
CASSVTGYYGYTF
>TRBJ2-3|TRBV10-1|.
CASSESGRMGPTDTQYF
>TRBJ1-4|TRBV20-1|.
CSARSGGKLFF
>TRBJ1-1|TRBV19|.
CASSIVGRKNTEAFF
>TRBJ2-5|TRBV27|.
CASSSTGTGGGETQYF
>TRBJ2-7|TRBV30|.
CAWTPGAYEQYF
>TRBJ2-7|TRBV29-1|once
CSVATIYEQYF
>TRBJ1-1|TRBV19|.
CASSLAIQVAEAFF
>TRBJ2-1|TRBV11-3|.
CASSLGPAGGNEQFF
>TRBJ2-7|TRBV6-5|.
CASRTSGSREQYF
>TRBJ1-1|TRBV5-4|.
CASSLGQGTTEAFF
>TRBJ2-1|TRBV5-1|once
CASKVGTSGNNEQFF
>TRBJ1-1|TRBV5-1|few
CASSSGQGAEAFF
>TRBJ1-6|TRBV6-9|.
CASSGGMDSPLHF
>TRBJ2-7|TRBV6-1|.
CASSEAGTGGYEQYF
>TRBJ2-7|TRBV18|.
CASSTTTASGTLNEQYF
>TRBJ1-6|TRBV5-4|.
CASGFTRTPGRSYNSPLHF
>TRBJ2-2|TRBV4-2|.
CASSLGSNTGELFF
>TRBJ2-3|TRBV20-1|.
CSASYSGAILGTDTQYF
>TRBJ2-7|TRBV27|.
CASSSGSEPLEQYF
>TRBJ2-6|TRBV27|.
CASSSTVGGAGANVLTF
>TRBJ1-2|TRBV20-1|.
CSASPGDGYTF
>TRBJ2-1|TRBV30|.
CAWGTGTTIYNEQFF
>TRBJ2-1|TRBV5-1|once
CASSRGLAGGRAQNNEQFF
>TRBJ1-1|TRBV9|.
CASSVGREPMNTEAFF
>TRBJ2-3|TRBV29-1|.
CSVEKAARGDTQYF
>TRBJ1-1|TRBV19|.
CASSIGAGVMNTEAFF
>TRBJ2-7|TRBV27|.
CASSLSGTGVSYEQYF
>TRBJ1-1|TRBV27|.
CASSFLRTGGDTEAFF
>TRBJ1-2|TRBV29-1|.
CSVDGDGYTF
>TRBJ1-2|TRBV15|many
CATSTTGGSVNYGYTF
>TRBJ1-2|TRBV7-8|.
CASSASALSPGGLSSNYGYTF
>TRBJ2-7|TRBV2|many
CASSQVGGGYEQYF
>TRBJ2-3|TRBV27|.
CASSSFSGSTDTQYF
>TRBJ2-6|TRBV2|once
CAGGATGANVLTF
>TRBJ1-1|TRBV7-3|.
CASSLQGLNTEAFF
>TRBJ1-5|TRBV7-2|.
CASSLIGSFPQHF
>TRBJ1-1|TRBV7-9|.
CASSLTGDAREAFF